This entry concerns a single T cell receptor beta chain. Its antigen remains unidentified. This sample is part of a study of graft-versus-host responses after intestinal transplantation. For the study at large: Recipients received multivisceral, liver-intestinal, or isolated intestinal transplants. Anti-thymocyte globulin was used for induction in all recipients, who then took tacrolimus and steroids for 3 to 4 years.

Findings and caveats of the study: HvG clone declines early post-transplant were associated with peak circulating GvH levels. GvH clones appeared in recipient marrow, some first in ileum or blood.

Germline CDR1 and CDR2: MNHEY and SMNVEV (reference sequence). CDR3 length: 14 residues. Deletions cut 3 bases from V and 7 bases from J, with 10 bases between. Produced via immunoSEQ multiplex PCR; TCRdb's table is partial and in-frame only. This sample has approximately 88,000 clones; 94% occur once, and the top ten carry 0.15% to 0.2%. This chain joins TRBV27 and TRBJ1-6; no clear D. The origin of this receptor is a human donor who was the organ donor for an intestinal transplant. The material was unstimulated CD4+ T cells sorted from spleen or lymph node cells, obtained before transplant. CDR3 residues: CASSFGPSNSPLHF. In nucleotides, the CDR3 is TGTGCCAGCAGTTTCGGGCCGTCGAATTCACCCCTCCACTTT.